The source of this T cell receptor beta chain is a study of CD8+CD57+ T cells in acquired aplastic anemia. For CDR3 and TCR beta VDJ profiling, genomic DNA was the template used. From the reads, TCRdb called clonotypes with MiXCR, one entry per CDR3 protein. The profile shows around 170,000 distinct CDR3 sequences, 63% of them singletons. The CDR3 runs 15 residues. Germline CDR1 reads MNHEY; CDR2 reads SMNVEV (reference sequence). V lost 2 bases and J 7 bases, leaving 15 bases between the germline ends. This receptor was taken from a human donor in good health. Sample: sorted CD4+, CD8+, or CD8+CD57+ T cells (not recorded which) from PBMCs. The V call is TRBV27, the J call TRBJ2-1, with D tentatively TRBD2 (5 bases). The DNA for the CDR3 is TGTGCCAGCAGTTTAAAACTAGTTGCGGGTAATGAGCAGTTCTTC. This sequence encodes CASSLKLVAGNEQFF.